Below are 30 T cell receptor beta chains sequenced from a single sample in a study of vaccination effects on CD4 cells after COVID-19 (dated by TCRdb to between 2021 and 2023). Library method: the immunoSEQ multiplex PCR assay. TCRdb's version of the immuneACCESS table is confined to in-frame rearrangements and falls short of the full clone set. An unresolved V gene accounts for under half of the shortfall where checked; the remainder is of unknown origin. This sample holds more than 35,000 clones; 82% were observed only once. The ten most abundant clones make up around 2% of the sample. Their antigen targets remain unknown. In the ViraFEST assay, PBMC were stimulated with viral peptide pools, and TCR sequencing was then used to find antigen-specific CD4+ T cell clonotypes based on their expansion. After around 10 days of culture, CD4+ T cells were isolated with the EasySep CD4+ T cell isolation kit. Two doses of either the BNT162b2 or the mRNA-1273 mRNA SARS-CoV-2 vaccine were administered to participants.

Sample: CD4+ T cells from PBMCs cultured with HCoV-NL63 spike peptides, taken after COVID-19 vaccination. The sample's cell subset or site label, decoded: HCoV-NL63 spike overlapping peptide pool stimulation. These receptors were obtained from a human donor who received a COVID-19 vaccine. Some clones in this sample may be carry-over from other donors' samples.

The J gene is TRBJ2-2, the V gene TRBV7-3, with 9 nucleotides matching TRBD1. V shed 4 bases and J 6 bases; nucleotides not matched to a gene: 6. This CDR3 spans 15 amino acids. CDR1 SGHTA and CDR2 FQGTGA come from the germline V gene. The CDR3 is CASSSRTGASGELFF. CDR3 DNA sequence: TGTGCCAGCAGCTCTAGGACAGGGGCGTCCGGGGAGCTGTTTTTT. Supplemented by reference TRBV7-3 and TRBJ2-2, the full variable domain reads GAGVSQTPSNKVTEKGKYVELRCDPISGHTALYWYRQSLGQGPEFLIYFQGTGAADDSGLPNDRFFAVRPEGSVSTLKIQRTERGDSAVYLCASSSRTGASGELFFGEGSRLTVL.

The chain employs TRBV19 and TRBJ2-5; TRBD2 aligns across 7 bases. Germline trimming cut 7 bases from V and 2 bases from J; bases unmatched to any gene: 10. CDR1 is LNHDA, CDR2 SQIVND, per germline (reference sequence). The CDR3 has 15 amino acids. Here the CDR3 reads CASMGAGRPQETQYF. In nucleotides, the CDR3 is TGTGCCAGTATGGGAGCCGGGAGGCCACAAGAGACCCAGTACTTC.

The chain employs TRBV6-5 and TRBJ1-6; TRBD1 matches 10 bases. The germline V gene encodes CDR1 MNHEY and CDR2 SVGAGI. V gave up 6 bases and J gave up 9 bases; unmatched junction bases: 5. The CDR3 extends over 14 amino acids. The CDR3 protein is CASRNGQGGSPLHF. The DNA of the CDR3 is TGTGCCAGCAGAAACGGACAGGGGGGTTCACCCCTCCACTTT.

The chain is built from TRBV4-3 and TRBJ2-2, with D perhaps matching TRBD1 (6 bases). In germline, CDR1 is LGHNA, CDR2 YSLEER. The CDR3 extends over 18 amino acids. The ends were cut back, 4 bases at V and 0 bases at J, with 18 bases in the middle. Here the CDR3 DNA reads TGCGCCAGCAGCCGCGCGATGAACAGGGTTGCGAACACCGGGGAGCTGTTTTTT. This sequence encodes CASSRAMNRVANTGELFF.

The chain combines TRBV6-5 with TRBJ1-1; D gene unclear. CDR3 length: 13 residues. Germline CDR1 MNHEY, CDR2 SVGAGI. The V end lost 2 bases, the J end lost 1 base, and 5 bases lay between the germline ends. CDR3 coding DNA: TGTGCCAGCAGTTACGTCCAGAACACTGAAGCTTTCTTT. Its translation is CASSYVQNTEAFF.

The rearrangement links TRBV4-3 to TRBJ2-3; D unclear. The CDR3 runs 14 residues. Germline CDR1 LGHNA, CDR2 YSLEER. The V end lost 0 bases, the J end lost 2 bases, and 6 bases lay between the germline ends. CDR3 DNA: TGCGCCAGCAGCCAAGATACTAACACAGATACGCAGTATTTT. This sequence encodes CASSQDTNTDTQYF.

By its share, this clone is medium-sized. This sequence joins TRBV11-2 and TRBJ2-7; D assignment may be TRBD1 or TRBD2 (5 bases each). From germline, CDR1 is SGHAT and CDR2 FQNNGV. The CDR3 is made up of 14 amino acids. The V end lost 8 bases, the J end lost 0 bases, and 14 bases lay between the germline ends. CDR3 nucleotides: TGTGCCAGCGGGAAGGGACCAAACTCCTACGAGCAGTACGTC. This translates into CASGKGPNSYEQYV.

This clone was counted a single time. CDR3 sequence (DNA): TGTGCCAGCAGCTTAGGGACAGGGGGCGATCAGCCCCAGCATTTT. This sequence encodes CASSLGTGGDQPQHF. The rearrangement joins TRBV7-9 to TRBJ1-5, with 11 positions matching TRBD1. There are 15 residues in the CDR3. Germline values: CDR1 SEHNR, CDR2 FQNEAQ (reference sequence). V was clipped by 1 base and J by 5 bases; unmatched bases: 1.

CDR3 residues: CSGDRTETQYF. Written as DNA, the CDR3 is TGCAGTGGAGACAGGACAGAGACCCAGTACTTC. The V and J genes are TRBV20-1 and TRBJ2-5; TRBD1 is a possible D gene (6 bases). Deletions cut 7 bases from V and 4 bases from J, with 10 bases between. Germline loops: CDR1 DFQATT, CDR2 SNEGSKA (reference sequence). The CDR3 has 11 amino acids.

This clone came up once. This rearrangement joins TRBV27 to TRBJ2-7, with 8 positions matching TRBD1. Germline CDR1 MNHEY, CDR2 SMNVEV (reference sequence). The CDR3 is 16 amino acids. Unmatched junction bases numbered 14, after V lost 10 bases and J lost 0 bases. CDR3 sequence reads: CATSGTGATSSYEQYV. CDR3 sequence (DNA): TGTGCCACCTCCGGGACAGGAGCAACTAGCTCCTACGAGCAGTACGTC.

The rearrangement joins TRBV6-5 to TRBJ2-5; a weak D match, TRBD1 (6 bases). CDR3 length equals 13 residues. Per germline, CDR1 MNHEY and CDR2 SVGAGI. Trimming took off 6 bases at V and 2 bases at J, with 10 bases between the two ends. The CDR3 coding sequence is TGTGCCAGCAGGAACAGGGTACAAGAGACCCAGTACTTC. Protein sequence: CASRNRVQETQYF.

The CDR3 DNA is TGTGCCTGGAGTGTACATACTAGAACTGAAGCTTTCTTT. Protein product: CAWSVHTRTEAFF. The chain is built from TRBV30 and TRBJ1-1; D gene ambiguous. Deletions cut 0 bases from V and 5 bases from J, with 10 bases between. CDR3 length: 13 amino acids. The germline V gene has CDR1 GTSNPN and CDR2 SVGIG (reference sequence).

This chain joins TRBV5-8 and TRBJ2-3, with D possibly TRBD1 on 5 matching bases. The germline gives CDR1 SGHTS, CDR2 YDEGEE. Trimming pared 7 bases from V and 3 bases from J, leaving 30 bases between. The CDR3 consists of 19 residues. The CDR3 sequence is CASPTNPRWALKGTDTQYF. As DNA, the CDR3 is TGTGCCAGCCCAACTAACCCGCGTTGGGCCCTCAAGGGGACAGATACGCAGTATTTT.

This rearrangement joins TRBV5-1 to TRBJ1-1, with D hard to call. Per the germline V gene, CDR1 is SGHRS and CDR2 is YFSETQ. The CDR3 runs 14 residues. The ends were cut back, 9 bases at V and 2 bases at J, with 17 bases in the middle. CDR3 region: CATRANSPNTEAFF. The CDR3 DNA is TGCGCCACCCGGGCCAATTCGCCCAACACTGAAGCTTTCTTT.

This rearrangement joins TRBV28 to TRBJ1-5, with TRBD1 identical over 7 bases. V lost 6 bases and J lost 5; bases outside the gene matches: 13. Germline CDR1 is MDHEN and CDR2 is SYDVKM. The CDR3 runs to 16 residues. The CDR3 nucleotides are TGTGCCAGCAGGGCCACGACAGGGATAAGGGATCAGCCCCAGCATTTT. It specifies CASRATTGIRDQPQHF. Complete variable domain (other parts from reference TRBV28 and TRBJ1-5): DVKVTQSSRYLVKRTGEKVFLECVQDMDHENMFWYRQDPGLGLRLIYFSYDVKMKEKGDIPEGYSVSREKKERFSLILESASTNQTSMYLCASRATTGIRDQPQHFGDGTRLSIL.

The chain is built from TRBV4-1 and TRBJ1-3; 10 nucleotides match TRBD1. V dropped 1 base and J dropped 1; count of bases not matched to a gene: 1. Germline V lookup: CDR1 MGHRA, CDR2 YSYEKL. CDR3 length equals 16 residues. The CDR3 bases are TGCGCCAGCAGCCAAGGACAGGGGGCATCTGGAAACACCATATATTTT. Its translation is CASSQGQGASGNTIYF.

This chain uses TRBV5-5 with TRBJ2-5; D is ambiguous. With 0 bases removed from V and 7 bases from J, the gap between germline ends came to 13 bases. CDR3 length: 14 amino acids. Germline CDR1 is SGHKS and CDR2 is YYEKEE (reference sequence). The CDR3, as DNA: TGTGCCAGCAGCTTGGTCGGTGGTAAGGGGACCCAGTACTTC. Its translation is CASSLVGGKGTQYF.

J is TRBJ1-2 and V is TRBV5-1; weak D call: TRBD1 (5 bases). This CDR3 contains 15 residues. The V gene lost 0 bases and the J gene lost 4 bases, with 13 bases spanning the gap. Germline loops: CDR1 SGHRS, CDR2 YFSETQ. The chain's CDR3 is CASSLVAAGTYGYTF. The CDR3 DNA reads TGCGCCAGCAGCTTGGTGGCAGCAGGGACCTATGGCTACACCTTC.

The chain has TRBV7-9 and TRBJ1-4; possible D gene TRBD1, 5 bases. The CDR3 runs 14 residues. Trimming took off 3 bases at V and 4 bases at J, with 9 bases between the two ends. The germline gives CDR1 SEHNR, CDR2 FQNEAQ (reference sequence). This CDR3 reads CASSFTGDNEKLFF. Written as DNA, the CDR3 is TGTGCCAGCAGCTTCACAGGAGATAATGAAAAACTGTTTTTT.

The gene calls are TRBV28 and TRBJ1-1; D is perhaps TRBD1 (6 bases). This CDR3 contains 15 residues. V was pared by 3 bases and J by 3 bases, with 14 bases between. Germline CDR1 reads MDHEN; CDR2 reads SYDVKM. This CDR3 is CASSFRGRADTEAFF. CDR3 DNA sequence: TGTGCCAGCAGTTTTCGGGGGCGAGCGGACACTGAAGCTTTCTTT.

In DNA form, the CDR3 reads TGTGCCAGCAGCGCCGGAAGGACTAGCGGGGGGGGTGAGCAGTTCTTC. Translation gives CASSAGRTSGGGEQFF. The J gene is TRBJ2-1, the V gene TRBV9, with 15 bases aligning to TRBD2. V shed 3 bases and J 9 bases; nucleotides not matched to a gene: 7. Germline V gene data show CDR1 as SGDLS and CDR2 as YYNGEE. There are 16 residues in the CDR3.

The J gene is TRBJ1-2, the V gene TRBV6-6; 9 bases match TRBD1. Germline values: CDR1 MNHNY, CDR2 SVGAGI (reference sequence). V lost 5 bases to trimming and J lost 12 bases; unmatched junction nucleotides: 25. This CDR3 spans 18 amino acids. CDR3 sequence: CASSPPPGQGVPTEGNTF. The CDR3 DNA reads TGTGCCAGCAGTCCACCCCCGGGACAGGGTGTCCCCACAGAAGGAAACACCTTC.

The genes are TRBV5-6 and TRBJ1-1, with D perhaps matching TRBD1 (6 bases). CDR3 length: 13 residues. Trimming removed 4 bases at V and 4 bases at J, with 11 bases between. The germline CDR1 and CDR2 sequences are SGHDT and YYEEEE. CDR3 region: CASSTRGGTEAFF. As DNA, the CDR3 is TGTGCCAGCAGCACGCGAGGGGGCACTGAAGCTTTCTTT.

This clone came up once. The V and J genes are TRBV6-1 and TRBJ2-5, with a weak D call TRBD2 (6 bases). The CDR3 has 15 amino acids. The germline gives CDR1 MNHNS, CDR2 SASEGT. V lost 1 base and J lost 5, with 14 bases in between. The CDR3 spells CASSEGGAPGETQYF. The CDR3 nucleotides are TGTGCCAGCAGTGAAGGCGGGGCACCCGGGGAGACCCAGTACTTC.

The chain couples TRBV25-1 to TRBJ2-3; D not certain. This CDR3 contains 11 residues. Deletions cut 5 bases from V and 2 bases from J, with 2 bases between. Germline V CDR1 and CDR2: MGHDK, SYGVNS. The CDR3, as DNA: TGTGCCAGCAGTAACACAGATACGCAGTATTTT. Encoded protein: CASSNTDTQYF. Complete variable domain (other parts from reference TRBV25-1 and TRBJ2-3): EADIYQTPRYLVIGTGKKITLECSQTMGHDKMYWYQQDPGMELHLIHYSYGVNSTEKGDLSSESTVSRIRTEHFPLTLESARPSHTSQYLCASSNTDTQYFGPGTRLTVL.

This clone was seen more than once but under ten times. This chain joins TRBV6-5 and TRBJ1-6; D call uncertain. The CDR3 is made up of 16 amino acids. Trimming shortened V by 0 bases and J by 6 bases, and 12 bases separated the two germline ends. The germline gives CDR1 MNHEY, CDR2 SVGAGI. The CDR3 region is CASSYSIVVGNSPLHF. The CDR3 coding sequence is TGTGCCAGCAGTTACTCGATCGTTGTCGGTAATTCACCCCTCCACTTT.

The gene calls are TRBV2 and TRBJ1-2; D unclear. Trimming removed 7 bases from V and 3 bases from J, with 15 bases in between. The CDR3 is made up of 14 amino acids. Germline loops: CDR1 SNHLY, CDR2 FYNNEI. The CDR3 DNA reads TGTGCCAGCACTGGGGAGGCGGGCTACTATGGCTACACCTTC. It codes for CASTGEAGYYGYTF. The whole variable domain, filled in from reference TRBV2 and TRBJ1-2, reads EPEVTQTPSHQVTQMGQEVILRCVPISNHLYFYWYRQILGQKVEFLVSFYNNEISEKSEIFDDQFSVERPDGSNFTLKIRSTKLEDSAMYFCASTGEAGYYGYTFGSGTRLTVV.

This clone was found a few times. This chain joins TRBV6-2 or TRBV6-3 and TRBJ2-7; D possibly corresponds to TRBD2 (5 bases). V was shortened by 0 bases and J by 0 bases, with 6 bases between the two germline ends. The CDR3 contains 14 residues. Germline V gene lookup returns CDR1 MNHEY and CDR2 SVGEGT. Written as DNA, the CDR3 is TGTGCCAGCAGTTACTCTGCGGGCTCCTACGAGCAGTACGTC. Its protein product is CASSYSAGSYEQYV.

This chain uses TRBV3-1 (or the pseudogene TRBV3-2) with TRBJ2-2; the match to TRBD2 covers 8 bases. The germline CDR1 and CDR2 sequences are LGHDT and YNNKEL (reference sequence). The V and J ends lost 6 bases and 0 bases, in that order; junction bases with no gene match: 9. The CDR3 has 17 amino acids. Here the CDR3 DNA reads TGTGCCAGCAGAACGTCCGGGGGGGGGCCGAACACCGGGGAGCTGTTTTTT. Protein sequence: CASRTSGGGPNTGELFF.

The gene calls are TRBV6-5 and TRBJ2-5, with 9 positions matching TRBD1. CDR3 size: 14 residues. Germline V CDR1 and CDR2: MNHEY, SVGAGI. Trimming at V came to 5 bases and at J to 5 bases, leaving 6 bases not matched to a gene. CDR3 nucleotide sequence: TGTGCCAGCAGTATGGGACAGGGCGGGGAGACCCAGTACTTC. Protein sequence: CASSMGQGGETQYF.